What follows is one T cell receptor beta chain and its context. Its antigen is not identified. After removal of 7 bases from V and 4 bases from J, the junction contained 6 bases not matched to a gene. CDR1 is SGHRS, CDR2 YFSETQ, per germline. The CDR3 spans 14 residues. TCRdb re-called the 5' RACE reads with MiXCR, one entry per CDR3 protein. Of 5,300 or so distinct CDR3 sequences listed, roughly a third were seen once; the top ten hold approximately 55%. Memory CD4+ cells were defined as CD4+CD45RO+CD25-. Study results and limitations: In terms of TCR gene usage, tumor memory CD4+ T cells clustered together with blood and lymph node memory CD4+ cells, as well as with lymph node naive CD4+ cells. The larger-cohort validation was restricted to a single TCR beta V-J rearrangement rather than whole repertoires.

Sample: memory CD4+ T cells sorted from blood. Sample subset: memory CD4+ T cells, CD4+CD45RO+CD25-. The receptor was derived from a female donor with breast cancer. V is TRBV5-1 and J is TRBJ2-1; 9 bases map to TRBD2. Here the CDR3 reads CASGGGRAYNEQFF. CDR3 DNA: TGCGCCAGCGGTGGCGGGAGGGCATACAATGAGCAGTTCTTC.